This record concerns one T cell receptor (beta chain) sequence. The antigen is undetermined. A library of TCRbeta sequences, prepared with unique molecular identifiers, was generated. TCRdb fed the PCR reads into MiXCR, producing one record per CDR3 protein. This sample yields just over 950,000 distinct CDR3 sequences, of which about 31% are seen a single time; about 28% belongs to the top ten. The source of the sample is a study of T-cell reconstitution after alpha-beta-depleted transplantation in children. Points from the study as a whole: The main origin of T-cell counts and diversity one year after transplant was newly produced T cells. High day-60 TCRbeta diversity in some patients came from surviving recipient T cells and thymic progenitors.

Trimming took off 5 bases at V and 1 base at J, with 12 bases between the two ends. The CDR3 is made up of 15 amino acids. The chain recombines TRBV12-3 or TRBV12-4 with TRBJ1-5; possibly TRBD1 for D (6 bases). This specimen was PBMCs, mostly from graft donor cells, taken 360 days after TCRalphabeta/CD19-depleted stem cell transplant. The sequence came from a boy under three years old who had a stem cell transplant for SCID, so the T cells may come from the graft donor. CDR3 protein: CASSMGGASNQPQHF. The CDR3 DNA reads TGTGCCAGCAGTATGGGGGGCGCAAGCAATCAGCCCCAGCATTTT.